This TCR beta chain was identified in a study of blood T cell repertoires in COVID-19. The protocol was immunoSEQ multiplex PCR, while the TCRdb copy is restricted to in-frame clones and leaves out a portion. The sample lists about 120,000 clones, over 60% occurring once. Germline CDR1 is MDHEN and CDR2 is SYDVKM. The trim removed 6 bases at V and 1 base at J, leaving 5 bases unmatched. The CDR3 runs to 15 residues. This chain links TRBV28 with TRBJ1-2; TRBD1 agrees at 10 bases. The sequenced material came from peripheral blood. The TCR was taken from a middle-aged man with active or convalescent COVID-19. The CDR3 here is CASRRGTGVNYGYTF. CDR3 nucleotides: TGTGCCAGCAGACGCGGGACAGGGGTTAACTATGGCTACACCTTC.